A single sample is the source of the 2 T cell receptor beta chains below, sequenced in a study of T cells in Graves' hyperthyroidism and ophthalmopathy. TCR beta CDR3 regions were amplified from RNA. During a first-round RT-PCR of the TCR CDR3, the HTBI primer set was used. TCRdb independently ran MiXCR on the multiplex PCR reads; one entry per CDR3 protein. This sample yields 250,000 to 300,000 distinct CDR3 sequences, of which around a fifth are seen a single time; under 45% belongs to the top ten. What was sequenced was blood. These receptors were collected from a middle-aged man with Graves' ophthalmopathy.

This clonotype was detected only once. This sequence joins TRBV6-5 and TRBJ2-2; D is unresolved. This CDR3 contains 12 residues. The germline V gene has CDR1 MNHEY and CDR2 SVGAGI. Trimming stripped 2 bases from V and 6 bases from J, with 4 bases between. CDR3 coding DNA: TGTGCCAGCAGTTACGGTGCCGGGGAGCTGTTTTTT. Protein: CASSYGAGELFF.

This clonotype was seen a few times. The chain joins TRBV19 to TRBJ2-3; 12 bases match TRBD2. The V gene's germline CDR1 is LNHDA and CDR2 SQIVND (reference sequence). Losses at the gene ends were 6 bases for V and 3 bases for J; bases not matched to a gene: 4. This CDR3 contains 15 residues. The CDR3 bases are TGTGCCAGTAGGACTAGCGGGAGAAGGACAGATACGCAGTATTTT. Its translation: CASRTSGRRTDTQYF.